These 30 T cell receptor beta chains share one sample of origin, sequenced in a study of blood T cell repertoires in COVID-19. Data came from immunoSEQ multiplex PCR; TCRdb stores just in-frame clones and leaves some out. Of more than 200,000 clones in the sample, about 88% were seen once. Sequencing was performed on peripheral blood. The origin of the receptors is a man aged 65-85 years with acute or convalescent COVID-19.

The rearrangement joins TRBV11-2 to TRBJ1-3; 9 bases are a match to TRBD1. Unmatched junction bases numbered 0, after V lost 1 base and J lost 2 bases. This CDR3 contains 15 residues. Germline V CDR1 and CDR2: SGHAT, FQNNGV. CDR3 protein: CASSLGTGAGNTIYF. In DNA form, the CDR3 reads TGTGCCAGCAGCTTAGGGACAGGGGCTGGAAACACCATATATTTT.

V is TRBV4-1 and J is TRBJ2-6; D is possibly TRBD2 (6 bases). The V gene's germline CDR1 is MGHRA and CDR2 YSYEKL. This CDR3 has 16 residues. The V gene lost 7 bases and the J gene lost 0 bases, with 13 bases spanning the gap. This CDR3 reads CASKRAPSSGANVLTF. The CDR3 DNA is TGCGCCAGCAAGCGGGCCCCCTCCTCTGGGGCCAACGTCCTGACTTTC.

The V call is TRBV3-1 (or the pseudogene TRBV3-2), the J call TRBJ2-7, with D maybe TRBD2 (6 bases). This CDR3 is built from 15 residues. Between the trimmed V and J ends, which lost 0 bases and 5 bases, there was a span of 14 bases. CDR1 LGHDT and CDR2 YNNKEL come from the germline V gene (reference sequence). CDR3 amino acids: CASSQDETGLNEQYF. Written as DNA, the CDR3 is TGTGCCAGCAGCCAAGATGAAACTGGACTAAACGAGCAGTACTTC.

The rearrangement uses TRBV30 and TRBJ1-5; a weak D match, TRBD1 (5 bases). V lost 0 bases and J lost 2, with 5 bases in between. The CDR3 length is 13 residues. The germline gives CDR1 GTSNPN, CDR2 SVGIG (reference sequence). CDR3 sequence (DNA): TGTGCCTGGAGTGTACAGGGCAATCAGCCCCAGCATTTT. The encoded protein is CAWSVQGNQPQHF. Full variable domain (outside the CDR3, taken from reference TRBV30 and TRBJ1-5): SQTIHQWPATLVQPVGSPLSLECTVEGTSNPNLYWYRQAAGRGLQLLFYSVGIGQISSEVPQNLSASRPQDRQFILSSKKLLLSDSGFYLCAWSVQGNQPQHFGDGTRLSIL.

The chain recombines TRBV2 with TRBJ2-1, with 7 bases lining up with TRBD1. Germline V gives CDR1 SNHLY, CDR2 FYNNEI. This CDR3 has 13 residues. V gave up 5 bases and J gave up 8 bases; unmatched junction bases: 6. The CDR3: CASSQNRGHEQFF. DNA for the CDR3: TGTGCCAGCAGTCAAAACAGGGGACATGAGCAGTTCTTC.

This clone has a handful of counts. The chain combines TRBV24-1 with TRBJ2-2; 10 bases align to TRBD2. This CDR3 contains 13 residues. Germline values: CDR1 KGHDR, CDR2 SFDVKD. V shed 6 bases and J 6 bases; nucleotides not matched to a gene: 0. The CDR3 nucleotides are TGTGCCACCAGTAGCGGGAGGGCCGGGGAGCTGTTTTTT. Protein sequence: CATSSGRAGELFF.

This chain links TRBV7-9 with TRBJ1-2; 7 bases map to TRBD1. In germline, CDR1 is SEHNR, CDR2 FQNEAQ (reference sequence). Trimming removed 4 bases from V and 7 bases from J; junction bases left unmatched: 18. The CDR3 has 17 residues. The CDR3 sequence: CASSSLRADRSGFGYTF. Here the CDR3 DNA reads TGTGCCAGCAGCTCCCTACGAGCGGACAGGTCAGGGTTTGGCTACACCTTC.

CDR3 sequence reads: CASSLTGSIYEQYF. CDR3 sequence (DNA): TGCGCCAGCAGCCTCACAGGGAGTATCTACGAGCAGTACTTC. The rearrangement uses TRBV5-1 and TRBJ2-7; a weak D match, TRBD1 (6 bases). Germline CDR1 reads SGHRS; CDR2 reads YFSETQ. CDR3 length: 14 residues. Trimming stripped 4 bases from V and 3 bases from J, with 14 bases between.

This clone has just one count. V is TRBV6-4 and J is TRBJ1-5; 9 nucleotides line up with TRBD1. Germline V lookup: CDR1 MRHNA, CDR2 SNTAGT. V trimming: 0 bases; J trimming: 0 bases; junction bases outside the gene matches: 9. The CDR3 is made up of 19 amino acids. CDR3 sequence: CASSDSRFSDRGSNQPQHF. In DNA, the CDR3 is TGTGCCAGCAGTGACTCCAGGTTTTCGGACAGGGGTAGCAATCAGCCCCAGCATTTT.

The gene calls are TRBV2 and TRBJ1-4, with D unclear. In germline, CDR1 is SNHLY, CDR2 FYNNEI. Trimming removed 6 bases at V and 4 bases at J, with 6 bases between. This CDR3 is built from 12 residues. The CDR3 loop reads CASRQLNEKLFF. CDR3 nucleotides: TGTGCCAGCAGACAGCTTAATGAAAAACTGTTTTTT.

The CDR3 sequence is CSVDPGGRDEQYF. CDR3 DNA: TGCAGCGTTGATCCCGGGGGTAGAGACGAGCAGTACTTC. The genes are TRBV29-1 and TRBJ2-7, with TRBD2 as a possible D gene (6 bases). CDR1 and CDR2 (germline): SQVTM, ANQGSEA. V was trimmed by 3 bases and J by 5 bases, leaving 14 bases between them. This CDR3 contains 13 residues.

Concerning this clone: At one boundary the junction diverges from the germline segment, which might be a read error. The chain links TRBV7-7 to TRBJ2-5, with 15 bases matching TRBD2. CDR3 size: 16 residues. CDR1 and CDR2 from the germline V gene are SSHAT and FNYEAQ (reference sequence). As DNA, the CDR3 is TGTGCTAGCAGCTTAGGACTAGCGGGAGGGCAAGAGACCCAGTACTTC. Protein product: CASSLGLAGGQETQYF.

The gene calls are TRBV19 and TRBJ1-1; D call uncertain. V was trimmed by 5 bases and J by 4 bases, leaving 11 bases between them. CDR1 is LNHDA, CDR2 SQIVND, per germline (reference sequence). The CDR3 spans 13 residues. In nucleotides, the CDR3 is TGTGCCAGTAGTGAGGGAGCGGGCACTGAAGCTTTCTTT. Protein sequence: CASSEGAGTEAFF.

The gene calls are TRBV12-5 and TRBJ2-7; TRBD2 agrees at 7 bases. Trimming took 0 bases from V and 0 from J; bases not matched to a gene: 2. The germline V gene has CDR1 LGHNT and CDR2 FRNRAP. This CDR3 has 15 residues. The CDR3 loop reads CASGLVGGSSYEQYF. CDR3 nucleotides: TGTGCTAGTGGTTTGGTCGGCGGGAGCTCCTACGAGCAGTACTTC.

The chain joins TRBV28 to TRBJ2-7; TRBD1 aligns across 7 bases. V was clipped by 8 bases and J by 1 base; unmatched bases: 8. CDR3 size: 14 residues. The V gene's germline CDR1 is MDHEN and CDR2 SYDVKM. CDR3: CASRNGQASYEQYF. The CDR3 DNA reads as TGTGCCAGCCGCAATGGACAGGCTTCCTACGAGCAGTACTTC.

This chain links TRBV13 with TRBJ2-7; D unresolved. CDR3 length: 13 residues. Germline V gene lookup returns CDR1 PRHDT and CDR2 FYEKMQ (reference sequence). The V end was cut by 4 bases, the J end by 3 bases, with 10 bases between. CDR3 in DNA: TGTGCCAGCAGCTCCGGGTCGCTCTACGAGCAGTACTTC. It specifies CASSSGSLYEQYF.

V and J are TRBV7-8 and TRBJ2-1, with 13 positions matching TRBD2. Germline lookup yields CDR1 SGHVS and CDR2 FQNEAQ. The CDR3 extends over 19 amino acids. The junction had 8 bases not matched to a gene; V was cut back by 3 bases and J by 0 bases. CDR3 protein: CASSLSGLAGTRSYNEQFF. DNA for the CDR3: TGTGCCAGCAGCTTGTCGGGACTAGCGGGAACTCGCTCCTACAATGAGCAGTTCTTC.

This clone was found once. This rearrangement joins TRBV5-1 to TRBJ2-1, with 12 positions matching TRBD1. CDR1 and CDR2 (germline): SGHRS, YFSETQ. J was trimmed by 9 bases and V by 3 bases; bases with no gene match: 7. CDR3 length equals 15 residues. The CDR3 loop is CASSWGQGAVGEQFF. The CDR3 DNA sequence: TGCGCCAGCAGCTGGGGACAGGGGGCGGTAGGTGAGCAGTTCTTC.

In its sample, this clone was seen a few times. V is TRBV6-2 or TRBV6-3 and J is TRBJ2-7, with 11 bases aligning to TRBD2. The junction had 8 bases not matched to a gene; V was cut back by 2 bases and J by 5 bases. Germline V gene sequence: CDR1 MNHEY, CDR2 SVGEGT. The CDR3 spans 16 residues. The CDR3 bases are TGTGCCAGCAGTTACGTTCCGACTAGCGGGAAGGACGAGCAGTACTTC. This translates into CASSYVPTSGKDEQYF.

The chain has TRBV29-1 and TRBJ1-4; the D gene is possibly TRBD1 (6 bases). The germline V gene has CDR1 SQVTM and CDR2 ANQGSEA. There are 15 residues in the CDR3. V was trimmed by 3 bases and J by 4 bases, leaving 15 bases between them. The CDR3 loop reads CSVEPITGNNEKLFF. As DNA, the CDR3 is TGCAGCGTTGAGCCAATTACAGGGAATAATGAAAAACTGTTTTTT.

CDR3: CASKLGGTKNIQYF. For the CDR3, the DNA is TGTGCCAGCAAACTTGGGGGGACCAAAAACATTCAGTACTTC. V and J are TRBV2 and TRBJ2-4, with D possibly being TRBD2 (6 bases). Germline CDR1 and CDR2: SNHLY and FYNNEI. Trimming stripped 7 bases from V and 2 bases from J, with 12 bases between. The CDR3 loop spans 14 amino acids. Full variable domain (missing parts from reference TRBV2 and TRBJ2-4): EPEVTQTPSHQVTQMGQEVILRCVPISNHLYFYWYRQILGQKVEFLVSFYNNEISEKSEIFDDQFSVERPDGSNFTLKIRSTKLEDSAMYFCASKLGGTKNIQYFGAGTRLSVL.

The rearrangement links TRBV5-6 to TRBJ2-7, with 9 bases that match TRBD1. Germline loops: CDR1 SGHDT, CDR2 YYEEEE. After removal of 1 base from V and 3 bases from J, the junction contained 5 bases not matched to a gene. CDR3 size: 15 residues. This CDR3 reads CASSLPGTGNYEQYF. DNA for the CDR3: TGTGCCAGCAGCTTGCCCGGGACAGGGAACTACGAGCAGTACTTC.

The chain carries TRBV5-1 and TRBJ2-5; D is possibly TRBD1 (5 bases). Germline lookup yields CDR1 SGHRS and CDR2 YFSETQ. This CDR3 is built from 17 residues. V shed 3 bases and J shed 1 base, with 19 bases lying between them. The CDR3 DNA is TGCGCCAGCAGCTCGAATAACCCCACAGGTTCCCAAGAGACCCAGTACTTC. Translation gives CASSSNNPTGSQETQYF.

The V call is TRBV6-5, the J call TRBJ1-1; 9 bases fit TRBD1. This CDR3 spans 14 amino acids. Germline CDR1 MNHEY, CDR2 SVGAGI. V shed 8 bases, J shed 4 bases, and the junction held 8 bases outside the gene matches. The CDR3 region has the DNA TGTGCCAGCGCCACAGGGGGCTCGGGCACTGAAGCTTTCTTT. Its translation is CASATGGSGTEAFF.

This clone has just one count. V is TRBV5-1 and J is TRBJ1-1, with D uncertain. Germline V gene lookup returns CDR1 SGHRS and CDR2 YFSETQ. The length of the CDR3 is 15 residues. V lost 3 bases and J lost 0, with 12 bases in between. CDR3 residues: CASSSGARLNTEAFF. The DNA for the CDR3 is TGCGCCAGCAGCTCGGGAGCCAGACTGAACACTGAAGCTTTCTTT.

V is TRBV28 and J is TRBJ1-5; maybe TRBD1 (6 bases). The germline V gene has CDR1 MDHEN and CDR2 SYDVKM. The CDR3 has 13 amino acids. V shed 7 bases and J shed 10 bases, with 17 bases lying between them. The CDR3 reads CASTPGGAPPQHF. CDR3 in DNA: TGTGCCAGCACCCCGGGGGGGGCCCCCCCCCAGCATTTT.

This chain uses TRBV18 with TRBJ2-5, with D tentatively TRBD1 (7 bases). The CDR3 sequence is 14 residues long. In germline, CDR1 is KGHSH, CDR2 LQKENI. Trimming cost V 3 bases and J 4 bases, with 12 bases left between them. The CDR3 sequence: CASSPSGGGETQYF. CDR3 DNA sequence: TGTGCCAGCTCACCTTCAGGGGGAGGAGAGACCCAGTACTTC. Full variable domain (remainder filled in from reference TRBV18 and TRBJ2-5): NAGVMQNPRHLVRRRGQEARLRCSPMKGHSHVYWYRQLPEEGLKFMVYLQKENIIDESGMPKERFSAEFPKEGPSILRIQQVVRGDSAAYFCASSPSGGGETQYFGPGTRLLVL.

This clone appeared a single time. The rearrangement joins TRBV4-2 to TRBJ2-3; 10 bases map to TRBD2. Germline trimming cut 4 bases from V and 0 bases from J; bases unmatched to any gene: 1. Germline V gene sequence: CDR1 LGHNA, CDR2 YNFKEQ. The CDR3 is 15 residues long. The CDR3 coding sequence is TGTGCCAGCAGCCTGACTAGCGGGAGCACAGATACGCAGTATTTT. Translating gives CASSLTSGSTDTQYF.

The chain employs TRBV4-1 and TRBJ1-2; the D is unclear. This CDR3 contains 14 residues. Trimming left V 0 bases short and J 7 bases short, with 12 bases between. In germline, CDR1 is MGHRA, CDR2 YSYEKL. The CDR3 nucleotides are TGCGCCAGCAGCCAAGATCGAGGCAGTAGTGGCTACACCTTC. Its protein product is CASSQDRGSSGYTF.

V and J are TRBV2 and TRBJ2-1; 8 bases are a match to TRBD2. J lost 10 bases, V lost 4 bases, and 9 bases had no gene match. Germline assignment: CDR1 SNHLY and CDR2 FYNNEI. This CDR3 has 14 amino acids. Written as DNA, the CDR3 is TGTGCCAGCAGTGGGGCTAGCGGGCGGGGGGAGCAGTTCTTC. This gives the protein CASSGASGRGEQFF. Using reference TRBV2 and TRBJ2-1 for the parts outside the CDR3, the full variable domain is EPEVTQTPSHQVTQMGQEVILRCVPISNHLYFYWYRQILGQKVEFLVSFYNNEISEKSEIFDDQFSVERPDGSNFTLKIRSTKLEDSAMYFCASSGASGRGEQFFGPGTRLTVL.